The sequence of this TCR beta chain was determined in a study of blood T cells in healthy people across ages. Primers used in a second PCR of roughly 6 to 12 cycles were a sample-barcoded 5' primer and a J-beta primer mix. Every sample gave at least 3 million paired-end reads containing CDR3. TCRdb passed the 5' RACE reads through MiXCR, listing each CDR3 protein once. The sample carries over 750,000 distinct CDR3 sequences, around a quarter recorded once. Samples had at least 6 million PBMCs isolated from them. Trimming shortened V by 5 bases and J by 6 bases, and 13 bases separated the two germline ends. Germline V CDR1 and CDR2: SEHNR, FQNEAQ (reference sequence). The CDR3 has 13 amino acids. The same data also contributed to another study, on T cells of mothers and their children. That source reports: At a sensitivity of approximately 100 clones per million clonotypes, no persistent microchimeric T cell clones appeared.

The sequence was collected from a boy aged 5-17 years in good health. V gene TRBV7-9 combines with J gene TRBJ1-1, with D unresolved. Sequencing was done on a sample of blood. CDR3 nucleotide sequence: TGTGCCAGCAGCCCCAAGGGTTCGTCTGAAGCTTTCTTT. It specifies CASSPKGSSEAFF.